Shown below are 14 T cell receptor beta chains from a single sample sequenced in a study of CD8+ T cells in alopecia areata listed by TCRdb under 2018. The label giving this sample's time point can be read as: less than five weeks on oral tofacitinib. Read against the paper, the sample's treatment or condition label means: oral pan-JAK inhibitor, 5-10 mg twice daily. Receptor libraries were prepared by the immunoSEQ multiplex PCR assay. To provide template for TCR sequencing, every sample had RNA extracted and reverse transcribed into cDNA. Drawn from immuneACCESS, this table holds only the in-frame rearrangements with V and J called that TCRdb kept. Clones are partly lost; checked studies trace under half to an unresolved V gene and leave the rest unexplained. Across this sample there are 150,000 or so clones, with about 88% seen only once. The leading ten clones occupy about 12% of the sample.

The specimen was CD8+ T cells sorted from blood, collected at week 4, from a patient treated with tofacitinib. These receptors were obtained from a human donor with alopecia areata.

J is TRBJ2-7 and V is TRBV7-9, with 9 positions matching TRBD1. V lost 4 bases, J lost 3 bases, and 7 bases stayed unmatched. Per germline, CDR1 SEHNR and CDR2 FQNEAQ (reference sequence). The CDR3 spans 15 residues. The CDR3 spells CASSSGQGIFYEQYF. The CDR3 nucleotides read TGTGCCAGCAGCTCAGGACAGGGGATTTTCTACGAGCAGTACTTC.

The V call is TRBV6-5, the J call TRBJ2-5; no definite D call. This CDR3 is built from 14 residues. Germline CDR1 MNHEY, CDR2 SVGAGI. With 5 bases removed from V and 4 bases from J, the gap between germline ends came to 14 bases. CDR3 amino acids: CASSQPGLGETQYF. CDR3 sequence (DNA): TGTGCCAGCAGTCAACCGGGCCTCGGAGAGACCCAGTACTTC.

V gene TRBV29-1 combines with J gene TRBJ2-7; perhaps TRBD1 as D (5 bases). The CDR3 runs 14 residues. Germline CDR1 and CDR2: SQVTM and ANQGSEA. The V end was cut by 4 bases, the J end by 5 bases, with 18 bases between. As DNA, the CDR3 is TGCAGCGTTGGTTCCTCCAGGGTTGAGAACGAGCAGTACTTC. As protein: CSVGSSRVENEQYF.

The chain couples TRBV5-1 to TRBJ1-1, with 7 bases identical to TRBD1. CDR1 is SGHRS and CDR2 is YFSETQ in the germline V gene. The CDR3 has 14 amino acids. The J segment lost 5 bases and the V segment lost 0 bases, leaving 4 bases of the junction unmatched. This chain's CDR3 is CASSLGQGGTEAFF. The CDR3, as DNA: TGCGCCAGCAGCTTGGGACAGGGAGGGACTGAAGCTTTCTTT.

The chain employs TRBV7-9 and TRBJ2-5; 10 positions match TRBD2. The length of the CDR3 is 17 residues. The V segment lost 5 bases and the J segment 5 bases; nucleotides outside the gene matches: 14. The germline V gene has CDR1 SEHNR and CDR2 FQNEAQ (reference sequence). CDR3 nucleotide sequence: TGTGCCAGCAGCCCTCTCTCCAGCGGGGGGGCCCGCGAGACCCAGTACTTC. It codes for CASSPLSSGGARETQYF.

The CDR3 reads CATPGARGDTQYF. The CDR3, as DNA: TGTGCCACCCCCGGAGCTAGGGGAGATACGCAGTATTTT. The chain uses TRBV7-9 and TRBJ2-3, with D perhaps TRBD1 (5 bases). The CDR3 spans 13 residues. Looked up from germline, CDR1 is SEHNR and CDR2 is FQNEAQ (reference sequence). Trimming left V 10 bases short and J 5 bases short, with 16 bases between. The variable domain in full, with the rest retrieved from reference TRBV7-9 and TRBJ2-3, is DTGVSQNPRHKITKRGQNVTFRCDPISEHNRLYWYRQTLGQGPEFLTYFQNEAQLEKSRLLSDRFSAERPKGSFSTLEIQRTEQGDSAMYLCATPGARGDTQYFGPGTRLTVL.

The CDR3 reads CASSLGGVTYEQYF. CDR3 DNA sequence: TGTGCCAGCAGCTTAGGAGGAGTAACCTACGAGCAGTACTTC. This chain connects TRBV7-8 to TRBJ2-7; no clear D. CDR1 and CDR2 from the germline V gene are SGHVS and FQNEAQ. The V gene lost 1 base and the J gene lost 2 bases, with 9 bases spanning the gap. The CDR3 runs 14 residues.

The V gene is TRBV10-2, the J gene TRBJ1-1; weak D call: TRBD1 (5 bases). The ends were cut back, 0 bases at V and 0 bases at J, with 14 bases in the middle. The CDR3 has 17 residues. From germline, CDR1 is WSHSY and CDR2 SAAADI. CDR3 in amino acids: CASSESTRAGMNTEAFF. In DNA form, the CDR3 reads TGCGCCAGCAGTGAGTCGACCCGGGCAGGGATGAACACTGAAGCTTTCTTT.

V usage is TRBV27 and J usage is TRBJ1-2; TRBD1 matches at 10 bases. V was pared by 5 bases and J by 1 base, with 10 bases of the junction left unmatched. Germline V CDR1 and CDR2: MNHEY, SMNVEV (reference sequence). The CDR3 is 17 residues long. Here the CDR3 reads CASSTGTGVLLNYGYTF. CDR3 DNA: TGTGCCAGCAGTACCGGGACAGGGGTACTCCTTAACTATGGCTACACCTTC.

The chain employs TRBV29-1 and TRBJ2-7; D is unclear. V was cut by 3 bases and J by 0 bases, with 9 bases left in between. The CDR3 contains 13 residues. The germline V gene encodes CDR1 SQVTM and CDR2 ANQGSEA. The CDR3 reads CSVDGPSSYEQYF. The DNA of the CDR3 is TGCAGCGTTGACGGGCCGAGCTCCTACGAGCAGTACTTC.

V is TRBV2 and J is TRBJ2-7; TRBD1 agrees at 9 bases. CDR1 and CDR2 from the germline V gene are SNHLY and FYNNEI. V was clipped by 2 bases and J by 1 base; unmatched bases: 3. The CDR3 spans 15 residues. The CDR3: CASSETGTGSYEQYF. CDR3 bases: TGTGCCAGCAGTGAAACCGGGACAGGGTCCTACGAGCAGTACTTC.

CDR3 amino acids: CASSLAQPEREQYF. CDR3 DNA sequence: TGCGCCAGCAGCTTGGCCCAACCCGAGCGGGAGCAGTACTTC. The J gene is TRBJ2-7, the V gene TRBV5-1; a weak D match, TRBD2 (5 bases). The length of the CDR3 is 14 residues. Between the trimmed V and J ends, which lost 0 bases and 7 bases, there was a span of 14 bases. The germline V gene encodes CDR1 SGHRS and CDR2 YFSETQ.

The CDR3 DNA is TGTGCCAGCAGTCCCCCTCAATCGCCTTTCAACGAGCAGTACTTC. It yields the protein CASSPPQSPFNEQYF. The chain joins TRBV27 to TRBJ2-7; D not certain. The CDR3 runs 15 residues. Germline loops: CDR1 MNHEY, CDR2 SMNVEV (reference sequence). The ends were cut back, 5 bases at V and 5 bases at J, with 19 bases in the middle.

The chain couples TRBV5-6 to TRBJ2-5; 10 bases line up with TRBD2. After removal of 3 bases from V and 9 bases from J, the junction contained 14 bases not matched to a gene. This CDR3 has 16 residues. CDR1 is SGHDT and CDR2 is YYEEEE in the germline V gene. In DNA, the CDR3 is TGTGCCAGCAGCTCAGGACTAGCGGAGACGGGGGAGGCCCAGTACTTC. Its protein product is CASSSGLAETGEAQYF.